The 26 T cell receptor beta chains below come from one sample, sequenced in a study of spatial heterogeneity in lung cancer. Time point here: sample taken at primary tumor resection. Overall study results and limits: The study found that expanded intratumoral alpha and beta TCR counts tracked tumor mutation counts.

TCRdb re-analysed the 5' RACE reads in MiXCR, keeping a single row per CDR3 protein. The data hold over 25,000 distinct CDR3 sequences, with approximately 6.5% observed a single time. Antigens for these TCRs are unknown. This sample comprised lung tumor tissue, obtained at surgery. These receptors came from a male donor with early-stage non-small cell lung cancer.

In its sample, this clonotype was seen a few times. The chain employs TRBV28 and TRBJ1-6; D remains unclear. The CDR3 totals 17 residues. Germline-derived CDR1 and CDR2 are MDHEN and SYDVKM. The V end was cut by 2 bases, the J end by 2 bases, with 13 bases between. CDR3 bases: TGTGCCAGCAGTTTAGAGGATCCCAGGACCTATAATTCACCCCTCCACTTT. It codes for CASSLEDPRTYNSPLHF. The whole variable domain, remainder taken from reference TRBV28 and TRBJ1-6, is DVKVTQSSRYLVKRTGEKVFLECVQDMDHENMFWYRQDPGLGLRLIYFSYDVKMKEKGDIPEGYSVSREKKERFSLILESASTNQTSMYLCASSLEDPRTYNSPLHFGNGTRLTVT.

The gene calls are TRBV25-1 and TRBJ1-4; D gene uncertain. In germline, CDR1 is MGHDK, CDR2 SYGVNS. CDR3 size: 14 residues. V dropped 6 bases and J dropped 7 bases, with 15 bases sitting between them. In DNA, the CDR3 is TGTGCCAGCAGATTGAGAGCCGACCGTGAAAAACTGTTTTTT. It yields the protein CASRLRADREKLFF. The whole variable domain, filled in from reference TRBV25-1 and TRBJ1-4, reads EADIYQTPRYLVIGTGKKITLECSQTMGHDKMYWYQQDPGMELHLIHYSYGVNSTEKGDLSSESTVSRIRTEHFPLTLESARPSHTSQYLCASRLRADREKLFFGSGTQLSVL.

This clonotype was detected many times. The gene calls are TRBV28 and TRBJ2-3; 7 bases are shared with TRBD1. CDR1 and CDR2 from the germline V gene are MDHEN and SYDVKM. The CDR3 extends over 14 amino acids. The junction had 4 bases not matched to a gene; V was cut back by 5 bases and J by 2 bases. The CDR3 loop reads CASSPGTVTDTQYF. The CDR3 nucleotides are TGTGCCAGCAGTCCCGGGACAGTCACAGATACGCAGTATTTT.

There are a few counts of this clonotype. The chain employs TRBV12-3 or TRBV12-4 and TRBJ2-1; D might be TRBD2 (6 bases). V lost 6 bases and J 4 bases, leaving 10 bases between the germline ends. This CDR3 has 13 amino acids. CDR3 coding DNA: TGTGCCAGCAGGGGGGACTCTTACAATGAGCAGTTCTTC. Amino acid sequence: CASRGDSYNEQFF.

This clonotype was picked up a small number of times. The CDR3 sequence: CASSLTRLEQYF. The CDR3 region has the DNA TGTGCCAGCAGTTTAACCCGCCTTGAGCAGTACTTC. This chain links TRBV28 with TRBJ2-7; D gene ambiguous. CDR1 and CDR2 from the germline V gene are MDHEN and SYDVKM. V lost 2 bases and J 7 bases, leaving 9 bases between the germline ends. This CDR3 has 12 residues.

V is TRBV20-1 and J is TRBJ2-7, with 7 bases lining up with TRBD1. The CDR3 extends over 14 amino acids. V trimming: 6 bases; J trimming: 1 base; junction bases outside the gene matches: 9. From germline, CDR1 is DFQATT and CDR2 SNEGSKA (reference sequence). The DNA for the CDR3 is TGCAGTGCCAGACAGGGAGCCCGTTCCTACGAGCAGTACTTC. Translating it yields CSARQGARSYEQYF.

This clonotype showed up just a few times. The chain employs TRBV7-2 and TRBJ1-2; a weak D match, TRBD1 (5 bases). The CDR3 covers 12 residues. The ends were cut back, 5 bases at V and 7 bases at J, with 11 bases in the middle. Germline loops: CDR1 SGHTA, CDR2 FQGNSA. The DNA of the CDR3 is TGTGCCAGCAGCACTGACAGCTCTGGCTACACCTTC. Translating gives CASSTDSSGYTF.

This clonotype was observed at least ten times. The chain couples TRBV7-2 to TRBJ1-5; no definite D call. This CDR3 region has 13 residues. Germline-derived CDR1 and CDR2 are SGHTA and FQGNSA. V lost 6 bases and J lost 11, with 17 bases in between. The DNA for the CDR3 is TGTGCCAGCAGGGACCGTCCGATGGAAGCCCAGCATTTT. This gives the protein CASRDRPMEAQHF.

This clonotype was seen ten or more times. The genes are TRBV19 and TRBJ1-2; tentative D call: TRBD1 (6 bases). Germline V gives CDR1 LNHDA, CDR2 SQIVND (reference sequence). V lost 4 bases and J lost 3, with 9 bases in between. The CDR3 consists of 13 residues. CDR3 loop: CASSTGQHYGYTF. As DNA, the CDR3 is TGTGCCAGTAGTACTGGACAGCACTATGGCTACACCTTC.

This clonotype was seen a handful of times. This chain connects TRBV5-1 to TRBJ2-7, with TRBD2 matching over 8 bases. In germline, CDR1 is SGHRS, CDR2 YFSETQ. This CDR3 has 15 amino acids. V lost 4 bases and J lost 0; bases outside the gene matches: 6. The CDR3 DNA reads as TGCGCCAGCAGCCAAAGCGGGGGTCGCTCCTACGAGCAGTACTTC. Translated, it gives CASSQSGGRSYEQYF.

This clonotype was detected many times. The rearrangement links TRBV6-1 to TRBJ1-5, with D perhaps TRBD1 (6 bases). CDR3 size: 15 residues. Per germline, CDR1 MNHNS and CDR2 SASEGT. V lost 4 bases to trimming and J lost 2 bases, with 12 bases between them. The CDR3 reads CASSGTAIRNQPQHF. Written as DNA, the CDR3 is TGTGCCAGCAGTGGGACAGCGATTCGCAATCAGCCCCAGCATTTT.

By its share, this clonotype is medium-sized (0.01 to 0.1%). The V call is TRBV20-1, the J call TRBJ1-5, with 8 bases fitting TRBD1. The CDR3 has 12 amino acids. CDR1 is DFQATT, CDR2 SNEGSKA, per germline (reference sequence). V was pared by 5 bases and J by 6 bases, with 3 bases of the junction left unmatched. The CDR3 DNA reads TGCAGTGCTCGACAGGGGTCTCAGCCCCAGCATTTT. It translates to CSARQGSQPQHF.

This chain connects TRBV18 to TRBJ1-1; possibly TRBD1 for D (6 bases). V was cut by 3 bases and J by 7 bases, with 15 bases left in between. The CDR3 extends over 14 amino acids. From germline, CDR1 is KGHSH and CDR2 LQKENI. The DNA for the CDR3 is TGTGCCAGCTCACCGGACAGACTTAATGGTGAAGCTTTCTTT. This codes for CASSPDRLNGEAFF.

The CDR3 is CASSRDAGELFF. DNA of the CDR3: TGTGCCAGCAGCCGGGACGCCGGGGAGCTGTTTTTT. The rearrangement joins TRBV6-5 to TRBJ2-2; D may match TRBD1 or TRBD2 (5 bases each). This CDR3 contains 12 residues. Per germline, CDR1 MNHEY and CDR2 SVGAGI. V lost 6 bases, J lost 6 bases, and 8 bases lay in between.

Worth noting for this clonotype: Since a much larger clone is just one base distant, this may be a read error. The rearrangement uses TRBV20-1 and TRBJ2-3; TRBD2 is a possible D gene (6 bases). Per the germline V gene, CDR1 is DFQATT and CDR2 is SNEGSKA (reference sequence). The CDR3 has 15 residues. The germline V and J ends were trimmed by 0 bases and 2 bases, with 12 bases remaining between them. DNA of the CDR3: TGCAGTGCTAGAGATCTGGGCGGGGCCACAGATACGCAGTATTTT. Translated: CSARDLGGATDTQYF.

This clonotype was seen once. This chain joins TRBV29-1 and TRBJ2-5; D is perhaps TRBD2 (7 bases). Germline V gene data show CDR1 as SQVTM and CDR2 as ANQGSEA. The V gene lost 7 bases and the J gene lost 2 bases, with 14 bases spanning the gap. The CDR3 is 13 residues long. The CDR3 region has the DNA TGCAGCGGAGCGGGACAAACTCAAGAGACCCAGTACTTC. Its protein is CSGAGQTQETQYF. Together with reference TRBV29-1 and TRBJ2-5, the CDR3 gives the full variable domain: SAVISQKPSRDICQRGTSLTIQCQVDSQVTMMFWYRQQPGQSLTLIATANQGSEATYESGFVIDKFPISRPNLTFSTLTVSNMSPEDSSIYLCSGAGQTQETQYFGPGTRLLVL.

At least ten counts were recorded for this clonotype. The chain uses TRBV5-1 and TRBJ1-5; D is possibly TRBD1 (5 bases). The CDR3 runs to 15 residues. Germline values: CDR1 SGHRS, CDR2 YFSETQ. V was pared by 0 bases and J by 2 bases, with 9 bases between. CDR3 protein: CASSLVGAGNQPQHF. Here the CDR3 DNA reads TGCGCCAGCAGCTTGGTAGGGGCTGGCAATCAGCCCCAGCATTTT.

In its sample, this clonotype was seen a few times. This sequence joins TRBV29-1 and TRBJ1-2; TRBD1 is a possible D gene (5 bases). The length of the CDR3 is 14 residues. Germline V gene data show CDR1 as SQVTM and CDR2 as ANQGSEA. V lost 2 bases to trimming and J lost 2 bases, with 12 bases between them. In DNA, the CDR3 is TGCAGCGTTGAATTCGCAGGGTACAACTATGGCTACACCTTC. It is translated as CSVEFAGYNYGYTF.

This clonotype was counted ten times or more. The genes are TRBV5-6 and TRBJ2-2; D call uncertain. The CDR3 spans 13 residues. The germline V gene encodes CDR1 SGHDT and CDR2 YYEEEE. Trimming removed 0 bases at V and 8 bases at J, with 8 bases between. The CDR3: CASSLVRQGELFF. The CDR3 region has the DNA TGTGCCAGCAGCTTGGTCCGTCAAGGGGAGCTGTTTTTT. Full variable domain (rest looked up from reference TRBV5-6 and TRBJ2-2): DAGVTQSPTHLIKTRGQQVTLRCSPKSGHDTVSWYQQALGQGPQFIFQYYEEEERQRGNFPDRFSGHQFPNYSSELNVNALLLGDSALYLCASSLVRQGELFFGEGSRLTVL.

This clonotype appeared many times. The rearrangement uses TRBV5-1 and TRBJ1-1, with D unclear. The CDR3 runs to 14 residues. Germline CDR1 and CDR2: SGHRS and YFSETQ. V dropped 0 bases and J dropped 1 base, with 7 bases sitting between them. CDR3 amino acids: CASSLGQENTEAFF. CDR3 in DNA: TGCGCCAGCAGCTTGGGGCAGGAGAACACTGAAGCTTTCTTT.

This clonotype was seen more than once but under ten times. In nucleotides, the CDR3 is TGTGCCAGCAATCCGGGACAGGACCTCACAGATACGCAGTATTTT. This codes for CASNPGQDLTDTQYF. This chain uses TRBV6-5 with TRBJ2-3, with TRBD1 identical over 8 bases. Trimming at V came to 7 bases and at J to 2 bases, leaving 8 bases not matched to a gene. Looked up from germline, CDR1 is MNHEY and CDR2 is SVGAGI. The CDR3 loop spans 15 amino acids.

This clonotype was seen repeatedly, ten times or more. This rearrangement joins TRBV11-2 to TRBJ2-1; 12 nucleotides line up with TRBD2. CDR3 length equals 15 residues. Unmatched junction bases numbered 6, after V lost 3 bases and J lost 9 bases. CDR1 is SGHAT and CDR2 is FQNNGV in the germline V gene. The CDR3 sequence: CASSLTSGGGGEQFF. CDR3 coding DNA: TGTGCCAGCAGCTTGACTAGCGGGGGCGGCGGTGAGCAGTTCTTC.

This clonotype was recorded many times. This sequence joins TRBV3-1 and TRBJ1-2; the D gene is possibly TRBD1 (5 bases). Trimming took 0 bases from V and 8 from J, leaving 13 bases between them. CDR3 length: 14 amino acids. Per germline, CDR1 LGHDT and CDR2 YNNKEL (reference sequence). CDR3 in DNA: TGTGCCAGCAGCCAAGAGTTAGCAGGGAAAGGCTACACCTTC. Translated: CASSQELAGKGYTF.

This clonotype has just a few counts. This chain uses TRBV6-2 or TRBV6-3 with TRBJ2-2, with D hard to call. V was trimmed by 0 bases and J by 6 bases, leaving 11 bases between them. The V gene's germline CDR1 is MNHEY and CDR2 SVGEGT. The CDR3 has 15 amino acids. The CDR3, as DNA: TGTGCCAGCAGTTACTCGATTTGGTCTCCCGGGGAGCTGTTTTTT. Protein product: CASSYSIWSPGELFF.

Here the CDR3 reads CASSSRVTNTGELFF. Written as DNA, the CDR3 is TGTGCCAGCAGCTCCCGGGTCACGAACACCGGGGAGCTGTTTTTT. The chain has TRBV7-9 and TRBJ2-2; D is unclear. The CDR3 is 15 residues long. Germline CDR1 and CDR2: SEHNR and FQNEAQ (reference sequence). V lost 4 bases and J lost 0, with 9 bases in between.

This clonotype came up many times. The genes are TRBV20-1 and TRBJ2-3; D not resolved. CDR1 is DFQATT and CDR2 is SNEGSKA in the germline V gene (reference sequence). The V end was cut by 6 bases, the J end by 2 bases, with 12 bases between. The CDR3 consists of 13 residues. The CDR3 DNA follows: TGCAGTGCCCTTGTCCGGACCACAGATACGCAGTATTTT. This translates into CSALVRTTDTQYF.